Below, one T cell receptor beta chain is given with its context. This clone's antigen is unknown. The record has no base qualities; no much larger clone is one base away. After removal of 6 bases from V and 0 bases from J, the junction retains 4 bases not matched to a gene. Reading the germline V gene (reference sequence) gives CDR1 LNHDA and CDR2 SQIVND. The cysteine opens and the phenylalanine closes a CDR3 of 15 amino acids. The only DNA kept is the CDR3, 45 bases in frame from the first base. In light of the paper, this sample's treatment or condition label describes: some 20 received Ad26.COV2.S at low or high dose, single or two shots; roughly five received placebo; per-sample allocation not given. Repertoires of vaccine and placebo recipients were sequenced from samples taken on day 63 after the first injection. In Cohort 1b, about two dozen adults aged 18-55 years were enrolled at a single site in Boston, USA, between 29 July and 7 August 2020. Ad26.COV2.S was a replication-incompetent adenovirus type 26 vector expressing a prefusion-stabilized SARS-CoV-2 spike protein from the original Wuhan strain.

The data belong to a study of Ad26.COV2.S vaccination and SARS-CoV-2 variants (dated by TCRdb to about 2021). For context, the study as a whole: Donors in the vaccine arm were drawn from COV1001, a phase I-IIa trial of Ad26.COV2.S in healthy adults that was multicentre, randomized, double-blind and placebo-controlled. Sequencing of the TCRbeta repertoire served to evaluate the specificity and breadth of SARS-CoV-2-reactive T cell receptors following Ad26.COV2.S vaccination. A total of some 30 samples were included in the TCR-sequenced set, comprising roughly 20 Ad26.COV2.S vaccine recipients, 5 placebo recipients and 8 SARS-CoV-2 convalescent individuals. Ad26.COV2.S was given intramuscularly at 5x10^10 or 1x10^11 viral particles, as a single shot or as two shots 56 days apart. Trial participants were randomized into five groups of five: low-dose or high-dose Ad26.COV2.S given once or twice, or placebo on both occasions. Blinding of investigators to trial group allocation was maintained during experiments and outcome assessment.

TCRbeta CDR3 regions were sequenced with the immunoSEQ Assay. After extraction, genomic DNA underwent amplification by bias-controlled multiplex PCR, followed by high-throughput sequencing. Under the source paper's analysis protocol: To quantify the absolute abundance of every unique TCRbeta CDR3 region, sequences were collapsed and filtered. Usable DNA was measured by amplifying reference genes present in all nucleated cells, and TCRbeta template counts were normalized to that usable DNA to estimate T cell fraction. Repertoire TCRs were annotated as SARS-CoV-2-specific when V gene, CDR3 amino acid sequence and J gene were exactly matched to a known reactive TCR set. The reference SARS-CoV-2 TCR set came from MIRA and was filtered for enrichment in COVID-19-positive ImmuneCODE repertoires, removing public or cross-reactive TCRs. Using the MIRA antigens, annotated TCRs were further analysed by specific ORF or by position within an ORF. Depth was the summed frequency of annotated unique rearrangements, while breadth was defined as annotated unique rearrangements over total unique productive rearrangements. Two-sided Wilcoxon rank-sum tests were applied when comparing TCR breadth between groups. TCRdb mirrors the immuneACCESS table, restricted to in-frame sequences. Some clones are absent from its copies; in checked studies, under half trace to an unresolved V gene, and the reason for the others is unknown. Clone size and V and J calls were adopted from that table, with D and trimming inferred from the DNA. The sample includes under 600,000 clones, with roughly nine tenths observed a single time. Clones ranked in the top ten supply approximately 1.7% of the sample.

What the work shows at the level of the full study, not this receptor alone: Ad26.COV2.S recipients had higher spike-specific TCR breadth than placebo recipients (P = 0.0014). The study was not powered to compare responses between vaccine doses or regimens. Non-spike TCR breadth was comparable between vaccine and placebo recipients, consistent with the vaccine containing only spike. The authors noted that total T cell responses may have been underestimated by the TCR breadth and depth analyses. After vaccination, spike-specific CD8+ and CD4+ T cell responses were reported to show substantial breadth.

The sequence joins TRBV19 to TRBJ1-4, with 7 bases aligning to TRBD1. Material: peripheral blood, obtained in a trial of Ad26.COV2.S vaccine versus placebo. This clonotype originated in a person aged 18-60 years who received the Ad26.COV2.S COVID-19 vaccine or a placebo. The CDR3 region: CASSPGTATNEKLFF. Here is the DNA: TGTGCCAGTAGCCCAGGGACAGCAACTAATGAAAAACTGTTTTTT.